One T cell receptor (beta chain) is described in this entry. In germline, CDR1 is SGHVS, CDR2 FQNEAQ. The V and J ends lost 5 bases and 1 base respectively, with 14 bases between them. The CDR3 is 15 amino acids. The data were produced by immunoSEQ multiplex PCR, yet TCRdb's version contains in-frame clones alone and is incomplete. The sample records roughly 51,000 clones, roughly 93% being singletons. This record comes from a study of technical replicates of blood from several donors. Sequencing input: PBMCs. This clonotype was sampled from a human donor in good health. Some clones in this sample may be carry-over from other donors' samples. This chain connects TRBV7-8 to TRBJ1-1; D is ambiguous. The CDR3 DNA is TGTGCCAGCAGCCCCCGGCGGGTAGGGAACACTGAAGCTTTCTTT. Encoded protein: CASSPRRVGNTEAFF.